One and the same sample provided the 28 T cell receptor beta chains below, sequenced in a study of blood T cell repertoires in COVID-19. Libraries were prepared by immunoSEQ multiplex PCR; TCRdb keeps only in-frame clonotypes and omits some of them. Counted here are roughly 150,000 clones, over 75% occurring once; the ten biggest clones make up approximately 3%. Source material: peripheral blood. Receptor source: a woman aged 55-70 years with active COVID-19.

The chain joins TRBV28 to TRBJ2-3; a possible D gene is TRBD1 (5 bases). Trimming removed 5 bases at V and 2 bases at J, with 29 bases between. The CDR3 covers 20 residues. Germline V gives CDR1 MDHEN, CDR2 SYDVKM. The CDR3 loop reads CASSPPSAFMGQGYTDTQYF. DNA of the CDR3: TGTGCCAGCAGTCCGCCCTCCGCGTTCATGGGGCAGGGATACACAGATACGCAGTATTTT.

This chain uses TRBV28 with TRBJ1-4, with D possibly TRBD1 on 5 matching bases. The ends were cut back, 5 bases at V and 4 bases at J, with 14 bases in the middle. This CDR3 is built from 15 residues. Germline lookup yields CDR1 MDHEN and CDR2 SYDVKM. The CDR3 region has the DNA TGTGCCAGCAGTCCCCCGACAGCTGATAATGAAAAACTGTTTTTT. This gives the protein CASSPPTADNEKLFF.

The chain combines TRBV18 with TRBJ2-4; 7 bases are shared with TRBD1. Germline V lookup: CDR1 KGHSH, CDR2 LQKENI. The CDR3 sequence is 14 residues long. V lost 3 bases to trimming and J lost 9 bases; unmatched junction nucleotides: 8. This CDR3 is CASSPLETGSIQYF. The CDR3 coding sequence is TGTGCCAGCTCACCCCTCGAGACAGGGAGCATTCAGTACTTC.

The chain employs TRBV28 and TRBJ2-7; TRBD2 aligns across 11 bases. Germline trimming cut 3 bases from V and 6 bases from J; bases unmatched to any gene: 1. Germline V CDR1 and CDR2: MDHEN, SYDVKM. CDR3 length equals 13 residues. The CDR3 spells CASSFLAGGEQYF. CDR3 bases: TGTGCCAGCAGTTTTCTAGCGGGAGGCGAGCAGTACTTC.

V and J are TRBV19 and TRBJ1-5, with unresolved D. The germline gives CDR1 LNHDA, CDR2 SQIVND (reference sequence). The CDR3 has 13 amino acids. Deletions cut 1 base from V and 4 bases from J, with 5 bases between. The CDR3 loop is CASSIAFNQPQHF. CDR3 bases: TGTGCCAGTAGTATAGCCTTTAATCAGCCCCAGCATTTT.

The CDR3 DNA reads TGTGCCAGCAGCAGACTGGTGAACACTGAAGCTTTCTTT. This encodes CASSRLVNTEAFF. V usage is TRBV11-3 and J usage is TRBJ1-1; D remains ambiguous. This CDR3 is 13 amino acids long. The V gene's germline CDR1 is SGHNT and CDR2 YENEEA. V was cut by 5 bases and J by 0 bases, with 7 bases left in between.

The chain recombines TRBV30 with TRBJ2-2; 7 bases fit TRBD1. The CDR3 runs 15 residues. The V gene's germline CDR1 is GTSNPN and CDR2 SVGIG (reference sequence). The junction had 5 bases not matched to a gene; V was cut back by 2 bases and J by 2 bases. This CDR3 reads CAWSSGTVNTGELFF. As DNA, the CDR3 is TGTGCCTGGAGTTCAGGGACAGTCAACACCGGGGAGCTGTTTTTT. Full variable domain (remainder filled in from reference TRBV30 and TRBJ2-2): SQTIHQWPATLVQPVGSPLSLECTVEGTSNPNLYWYRQAAGRGLQLLFYSVGIGQISSEVPQNLSASRPQDRQFILSSKKLLLSDSGFYLCAWSSGTVNTGELFFGEGSRLTVL.

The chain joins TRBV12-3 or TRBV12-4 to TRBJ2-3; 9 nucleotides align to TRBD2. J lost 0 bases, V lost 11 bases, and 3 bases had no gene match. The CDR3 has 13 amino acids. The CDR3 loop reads CADTSGSTDTQYF. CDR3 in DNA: TGTGCCGACACTAGCGGGAGCACAGATACGCAGTATTTT.

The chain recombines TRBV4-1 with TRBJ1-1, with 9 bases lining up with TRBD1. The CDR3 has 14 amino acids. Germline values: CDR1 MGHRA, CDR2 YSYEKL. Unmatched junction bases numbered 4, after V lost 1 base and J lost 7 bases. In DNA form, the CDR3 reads TGCGCCAGCAGCCAAGCACAGGGGGCGAATGAAGCTTTCTTT. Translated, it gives CASSQAQGANEAFF.

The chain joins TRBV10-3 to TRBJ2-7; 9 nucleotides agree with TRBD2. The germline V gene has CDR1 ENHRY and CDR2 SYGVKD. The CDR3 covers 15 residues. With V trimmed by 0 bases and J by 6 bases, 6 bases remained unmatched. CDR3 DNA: TGTGCCATCAGTGAGTCTGCGGGAGGGCCTGCCGAGCAGTACTTC. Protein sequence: CAISESAGGPAEQYF.

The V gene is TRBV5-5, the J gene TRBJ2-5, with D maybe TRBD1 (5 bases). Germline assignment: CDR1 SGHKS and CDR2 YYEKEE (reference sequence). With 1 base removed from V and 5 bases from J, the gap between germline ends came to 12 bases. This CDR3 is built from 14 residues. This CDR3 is CASSLLRGRETQYF. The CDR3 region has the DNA TGTGCCAGCAGCTTGTTAAGGGGTCGGGAGACCCAGTACTTC.

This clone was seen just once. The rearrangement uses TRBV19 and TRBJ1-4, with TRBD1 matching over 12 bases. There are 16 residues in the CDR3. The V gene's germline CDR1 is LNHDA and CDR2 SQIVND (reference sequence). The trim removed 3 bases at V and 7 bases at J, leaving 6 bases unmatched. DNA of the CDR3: TGTGCCAGTAGTATTGGGACAGGGGGCGCGGGTGAAAAACTGTTTTTT. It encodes CASSIGTGGAGEKLFF.

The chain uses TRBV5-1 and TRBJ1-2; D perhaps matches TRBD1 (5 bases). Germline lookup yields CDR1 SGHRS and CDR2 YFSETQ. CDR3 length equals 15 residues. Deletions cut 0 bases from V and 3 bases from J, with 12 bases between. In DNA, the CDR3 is TGCGCCAGCAGCTTGGTAGGACAAGCGCACTATGGCTACACCTTC. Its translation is CASSLVGQAHYGYTF. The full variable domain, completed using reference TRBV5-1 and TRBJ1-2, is KAGVTQTPRYLIKTRGQQVTLSCSPISGHRSVSWYQQTPGQGLQFLFEYFSETQRNKGNFPGRFSGRQFSNSRSEMNVSTLELGDSALYLCASSLVGQAHYGYTFGSGTRLTVV.

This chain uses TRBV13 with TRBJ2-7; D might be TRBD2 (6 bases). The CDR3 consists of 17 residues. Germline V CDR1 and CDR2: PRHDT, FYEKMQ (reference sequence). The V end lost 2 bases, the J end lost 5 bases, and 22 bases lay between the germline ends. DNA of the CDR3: TGTGCCAGCAGCTTAATTACCCCCTGGGGGGAGACGGACGAGCAGTACTTC. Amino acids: CASSLITPWGETDEQYF.

The CDR3 sequence is CATRESTGELFF. The CDR3 nucleotides are TGTGCCACTAGGGAGTCCACCGGGGAGCTGTTTTTT. The chain joins TRBV24-1 to TRBJ2-2; D is perhaps TRBD2 (5 bases). V lost 10 bases, J lost 4 bases, and 9 bases lay in between. Looked up from germline, CDR1 is KGHDR and CDR2 is SFDVKD. This CDR3 has 12 residues.

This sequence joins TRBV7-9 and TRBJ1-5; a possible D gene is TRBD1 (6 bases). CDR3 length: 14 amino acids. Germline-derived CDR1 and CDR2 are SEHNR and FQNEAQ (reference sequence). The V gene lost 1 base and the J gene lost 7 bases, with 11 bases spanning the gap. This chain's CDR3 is CASSLDRDGQPQHF. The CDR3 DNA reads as TGTGCCAGCAGCTTAGACAGGGACGGCCAGCCCCAGCATTTT.

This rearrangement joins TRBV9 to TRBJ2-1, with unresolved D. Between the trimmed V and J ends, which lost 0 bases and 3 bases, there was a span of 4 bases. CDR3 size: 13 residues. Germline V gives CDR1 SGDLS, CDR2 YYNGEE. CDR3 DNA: TGTGCCAGCAGCGTAGCACTCTACAATGAGCAGTTCTTC. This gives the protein CASSVALYNEQFF.

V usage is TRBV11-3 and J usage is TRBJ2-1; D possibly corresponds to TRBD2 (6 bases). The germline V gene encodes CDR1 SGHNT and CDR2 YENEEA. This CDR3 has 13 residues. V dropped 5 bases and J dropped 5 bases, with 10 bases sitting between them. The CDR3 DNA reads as TGTGCCAGCAGCCAGCGGGCGAACAATGAGCAGTTCTTC. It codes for CASSQRANNEQFF.

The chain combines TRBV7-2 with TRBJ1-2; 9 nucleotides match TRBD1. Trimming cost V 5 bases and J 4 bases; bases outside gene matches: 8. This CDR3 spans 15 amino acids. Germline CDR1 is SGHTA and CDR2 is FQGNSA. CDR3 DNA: TGTGCCAGCAGCCCCTTTCGACAGGGGGTCTATGGCTACACCTTC. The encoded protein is CASSPFRQGVYGYTF.

This chain's CDR3 is CASSEYGERLGSYNEQFF. The CDR3 nucleotides are TGCGCCAGCAGTGAGTACGGCGAGCGCTTGGGCTCCTACAATGAGCAGTTCTTC. The chain recombines TRBV10-1 with TRBJ2-1, with D uncertain. The V end was cut by 1 base, the J end by 0 bases, with 16 bases between. Germline lookup yields CDR1 WNHNN and CDR2 SYGVQD (reference sequence). The CDR3 has 18 residues.

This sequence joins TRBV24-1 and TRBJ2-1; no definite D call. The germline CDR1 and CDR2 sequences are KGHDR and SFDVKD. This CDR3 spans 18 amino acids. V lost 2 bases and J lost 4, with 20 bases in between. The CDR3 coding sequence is TGTGCCACCAGTGATTCCACCCCCACGCTCCTATTATACAATGAGCAGTTCTTC. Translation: CATSDSTPTLLLYNEQFF.

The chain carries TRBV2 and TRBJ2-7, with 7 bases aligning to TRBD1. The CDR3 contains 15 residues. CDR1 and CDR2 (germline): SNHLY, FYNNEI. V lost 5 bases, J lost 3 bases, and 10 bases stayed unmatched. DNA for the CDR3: TGTGCCAGCAGTCGCACAGGGGTGACCCACTACGAGCAGTACTTC. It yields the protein CASSRTGVTHYEQYF.

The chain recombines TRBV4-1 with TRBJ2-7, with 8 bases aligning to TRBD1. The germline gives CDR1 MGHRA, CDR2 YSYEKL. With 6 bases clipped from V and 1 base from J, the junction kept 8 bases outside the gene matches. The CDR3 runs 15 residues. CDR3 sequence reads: CASSRTGPTSYEQYF. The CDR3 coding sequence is TGCGCCAGCAGTCGGACAGGGCCTACTTCCTACGAGCAGTACTTC.

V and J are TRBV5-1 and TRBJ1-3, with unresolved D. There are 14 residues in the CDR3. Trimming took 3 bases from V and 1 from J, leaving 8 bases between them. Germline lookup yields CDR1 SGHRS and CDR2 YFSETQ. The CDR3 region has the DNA TGCGCCAGCAGCTCACACGCATCTGGAAACACCATATATTTT. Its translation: CASSSHASGNTIYF.

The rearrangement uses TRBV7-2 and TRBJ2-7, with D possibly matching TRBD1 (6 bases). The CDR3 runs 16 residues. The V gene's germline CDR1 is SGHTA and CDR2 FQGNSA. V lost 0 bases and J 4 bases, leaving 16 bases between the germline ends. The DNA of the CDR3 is TGTGCCAGCAGCTTAGCGGTGGCAGGGGCAAATTACGAGCAGTACTTC. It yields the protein CASSLAVAGANYEQYF.

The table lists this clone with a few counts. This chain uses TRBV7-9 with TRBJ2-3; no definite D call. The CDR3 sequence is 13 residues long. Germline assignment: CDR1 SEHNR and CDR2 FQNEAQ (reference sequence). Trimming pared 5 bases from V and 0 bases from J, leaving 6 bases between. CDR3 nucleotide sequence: TGTGCCAGCAGCCCGGAGAGCACAGATACGCAGTATTTT. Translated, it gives CASSPESTDTQYF.

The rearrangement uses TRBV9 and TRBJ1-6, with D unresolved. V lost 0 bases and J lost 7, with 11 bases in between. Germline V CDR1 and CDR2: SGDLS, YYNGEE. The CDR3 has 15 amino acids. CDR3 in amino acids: CASSVVEGLNSPLHF. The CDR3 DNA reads TGTGCCAGCAGCGTAGTTGAGGGCCTCAATTCACCCCTCCACTTT.

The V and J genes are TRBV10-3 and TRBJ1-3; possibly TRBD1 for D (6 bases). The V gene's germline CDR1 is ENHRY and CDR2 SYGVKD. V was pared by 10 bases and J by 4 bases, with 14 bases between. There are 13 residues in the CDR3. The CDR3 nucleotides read TGTGCCACCATGGGGACACCAGGAAACACCATATATTTT. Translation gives CATMGTPGNTIYF.